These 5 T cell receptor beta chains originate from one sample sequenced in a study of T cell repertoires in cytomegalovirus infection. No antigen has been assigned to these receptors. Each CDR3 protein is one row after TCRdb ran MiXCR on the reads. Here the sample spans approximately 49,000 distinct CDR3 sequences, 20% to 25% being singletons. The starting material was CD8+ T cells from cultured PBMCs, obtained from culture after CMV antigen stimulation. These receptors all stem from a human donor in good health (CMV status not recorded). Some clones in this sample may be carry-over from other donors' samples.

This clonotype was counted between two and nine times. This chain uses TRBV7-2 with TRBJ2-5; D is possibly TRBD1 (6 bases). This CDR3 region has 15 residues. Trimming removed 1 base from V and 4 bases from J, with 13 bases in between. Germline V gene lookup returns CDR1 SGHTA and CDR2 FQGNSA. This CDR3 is CASSLVGTRSETQYF. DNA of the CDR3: TGTGCCAGCAGCTTAGTCGGGACAAGGTCAGAGACCCAGTACTTC.

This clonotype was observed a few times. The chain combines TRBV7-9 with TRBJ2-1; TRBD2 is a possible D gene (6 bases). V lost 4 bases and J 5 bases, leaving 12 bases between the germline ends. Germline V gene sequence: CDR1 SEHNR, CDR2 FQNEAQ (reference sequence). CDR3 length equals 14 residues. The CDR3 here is CASSSRLGNNEQFF. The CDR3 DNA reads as TGTGCCAGCAGCTCCCGACTAGGCAACAATGAGCAGTTCTTC.

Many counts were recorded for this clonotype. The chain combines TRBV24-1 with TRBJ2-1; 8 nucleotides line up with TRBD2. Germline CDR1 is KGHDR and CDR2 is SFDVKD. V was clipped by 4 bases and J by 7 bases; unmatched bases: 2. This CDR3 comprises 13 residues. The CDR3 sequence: CATSDLAGNEQFF. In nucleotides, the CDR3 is TGTGCCACCAGTGACTTAGCGGGGAATGAGCAGTTCTTC.

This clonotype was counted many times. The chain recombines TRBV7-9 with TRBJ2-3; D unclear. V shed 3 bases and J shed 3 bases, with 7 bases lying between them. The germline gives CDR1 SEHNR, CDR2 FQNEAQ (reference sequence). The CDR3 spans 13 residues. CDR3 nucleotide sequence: TGTGCCAGCAGCTTGTTATGGACAGATACGCAGTATTTT. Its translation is CASSLLWTDTQYF.

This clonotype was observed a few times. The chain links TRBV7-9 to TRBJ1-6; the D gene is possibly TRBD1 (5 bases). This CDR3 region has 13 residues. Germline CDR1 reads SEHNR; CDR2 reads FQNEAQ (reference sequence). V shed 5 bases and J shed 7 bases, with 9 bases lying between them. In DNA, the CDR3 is TGTGCCAGCAGCGAGGAGGGGAATTCACCCCTCCACTTT. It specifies CASSEEGNSPLHF.